A selection of T cell receptor beta chains follows, all from one sample in a study of blood T cell repertoires in COVID-19. TCRdb's copy holds only in-frame clones and misses some; the assay was immunoSEQ multiplex PCR. Among a few hundred thousand clones listed, more than 85% were seen once. The sample consisted of PBMCs or T cells enriched from blood (not recorded which). The origin of the receptors is a woman aged 25 to 39 who had recovered from COVID-19. The CDR3 runs from the conserved cysteine through the conserved F or W. Each record gives: D gene, J gene, clone size, V gene, CDR3 protein, CDR3 DNA. A D gene is named only where the DNA matches it firmly. Size is stated for part of the rows, as once, few or many counts, or as a class when the clone is expanded.

>NA|TRBJ1-2|NA|TRBV18
CASSPRQVNGYTF
TGTGCCAGCTCACCACGACAGGTGAATGGCTACACCTTC
>NA|TRBJ2-2|NA|TRBV9
CASSLQGGELFF
TGTGCCAGCAGCTTACAGGGCGGGGAGCTGTTTTTT
>NA|TRBJ1-3|NA|TRBV10-3
CAIRQDGVLGNTIYF
TGTGCCATCAGACAAGACGGGGTTTTAGGAAACACCATATATTTT
>NA|TRBJ1-2|NA|TRBV12-3/TRBV12-4
CASSQSPYGYTF
TGTGCCAGCAGTCAAAGCCCTTATGGCTACACCTTC
>TRBD2|TRBJ2-1|NA|TRBV30
CASPRSGSKNEQFF
TGTGCCTCCCCACGCAGCGGGAGTAAAAATGAGCAGTTCTTC
>NA|TRBJ2-6|NA|TRBV28
CASKGSGGPGANVLTF
TGTGCCAGCAAGGGCAGTGGGGGCCCTGGGGCCAACGTCCTGACTTTC
>TRBD2|TRBJ2-5|NA|TRBV6-5
CASSLAGGAETQYF
TGTGCCTCTTCCTTAGCGGGAGGGGCGGAGACCCAGTACTTC
>NA|TRBJ1-5|NA|TRBV19
CASSILPRVGNQPQHF
TGTGCCAGTAGTATCCTGCCCAGGGTGGGTAATCAGCCCCAGCATTTT
>TRBD2|TRBJ2-1|NA|TRBV5-1
CASSLVPTDHSGRLNEQFF
TGCGCCAGCAGCTTGGTCCCCACTGACCATAGCGGGAGGCTCAATGAGCAGTTCTTC
>NA|TRBJ2-7|NA|TRBV28
CASSFVGLAYEQYF
TGTGCCAGCAGTTTCGTGGGGCTCGCCTACGAGCAGTACTTC
>TRBD2|TRBJ2-1|NA|TRBV4-1
CASSQSGRGNEQFF
TGCGCCAGCAGCCAAAGCGGGAGAGGCAATGAGCAGTTCTTC
>NA|TRBJ2-1|NA|TRBV5-1
CASSERQDNEQFF
TGCGCCAGCAGCGAGCGACAGGACAATGAGCAGTTCTTC
>NA|TRBJ1-1|NA|TRBV27
CASSLFGGTEAFF
TGTGCCAGCAGTTTATTCGGGGGTACTGAAGCTTTCTTT
>TRBD1|TRBJ2-7|once|TRBV6-2/TRBV6-3
CASSPRDRVFHEQYF
TGTGCCAGCAGTCCCCGGGACAGGGTATTCCACGAGCAGTACTTC
>NA|TRBJ1-5|NA|TRBV21-1
CASSSAPGQGLNQPQHF
TGTGCCAGCAGCAGTGCCCCGGGGCAGGGGTTAAATCAGCCCCAGCATTTT
>TRBD2|TRBJ2-1|NA|TRBV11-1
CASSLAGTRNEQFF
TGTGCCAGCAGCTTAGCTGGGACTAGGAATGAGCAGTTCTTC
>TRBD2|TRBJ2-3|NA|TRBV28
CASSLGTSSQTTDTQYF
TGTGCCAGCAGTTTAGGGACTAGCAGTCAAACCACAGATACGCAGTATTTT
>NA|TRBJ2-1|NA|TRBV9
CASSVGLENEQFF
TGTGCCAGCAGCGTGGGACTCGAGAATGAGCAGTTCTTC
>NA|TRBJ2-1|NA|TRBV7-9
CASTEPKARRGHEQFF
TGTGCCAGCACCGAACCAAAGGCTAGAAGAGGTCATGAGCAGTTCTTC
>TRBD1|TRBJ2-5|NA|TRBV5-1
CASSLQGQETQYF
TGCGCCAGCAGCTTACAGGGGCAAGAGACCCAGTACTTC
>NA|TRBJ2-4|NA|TRBV5-4
CASSLEGRGDIQYF
TGTGCCAGCAGCTTGGAGGGCAGGGGAGACATTCAGTACTTC
>NA|TRBJ1-1|NA|TRBV5-1
CASSLNPGTSNTEAFF
TGCGCCAGCAGCTTGAATCCTGGGACATCGAACACTGAAGCTTTCTTT
>TRBD1|TRBJ1-2|NA|TRBV28
CVIRGTDLRYTF
TGTGTAATCAGGGGGACGGATTTACGCTACACCTTC
>NA|TRBJ1-3|NA|TRBV15
CATSTRPFQGNTIYF
TGTGCCACCAGCACCCGACCCTTTCAGGGGAACACCATATATTTT
>NA|TRBJ1-2|NA|TRBV7-3
CASSLNGGEGFYGYTF
TGTGCCAGCAGCTTAAACGGGGGTGAGGGGTTCTATGGCTACACCTTC
>NA|TRBJ1-2|NA|TRBV28
CASSVGRAANYGYTF
TGTGCCAGCAGTGTGGGGAGGGCGGCTAACTATGGCTACACCTTC
>TRBD1|TRBJ1-4|NA|TRBV10-3
CAISERTGANEKLFF
TGTGCCATCAGTGAACGGACAGGGGCTAATGAAAAACTGTTTTTT
>NA|TRBJ1-3|NA|TRBV11-3
CASSSPCGTTISGNTIYF
TGTGCCAGCAGCTCCCCCTGCGGCACTACCATCTCTGGAAACACCATATATTTT
>TRBD1|TRBJ2-3|once|TRBV27
CASSSGTGTSDTQYF
TGTGCCAGCAGTTCCGGGACAGGGACGTCAGATACGCAGTATTTT
>TRBD2|TRBJ2-1|NA|TRBV5-4
CASSPSKAGVASEQFF
TGTGCCAGCAGCCCCTCCAAGGCGGGAGTGGCTAGTGAGCAGTTCTTC
>TRBD1|TRBJ1-5|NA|TRBV2
CATSGGQGNQPQHF
TGTGCCACCAGCGGGGGACAGGGAAATCAGCCCCAGCATTTT
>TRBD1|TRBJ1-1|NA|TRBV6-2/TRBV6-3
CASSPARTGGNTEAFF
TGTGCCAGCAGTCCCGCGAGGACAGGGGGAAACACTGAAGCTTTCTTT